The rows below give T cell receptor beta chains drawn from one sample of a study of spatial heterogeneity in lung cancer. TCRdb reanalysed the 5' RACE reads using MiXCR and keeps one entry per CDR3 protein. The sample yields about 100,000 distinct CDR3 sequences, 4.4% seen once. This specimen was lung tumor tissue, taken at surgery. These receptors originate from a male donor with early-stage non-small cell lung cancer. Both conserved end residues are part of each CDR3. Fields, in order: D gene, clone size, J gene, V gene, CDR3 protein, CDR3 DNA. A D gene is named only where the DNA matches it firmly. Size is omitted from some rows. Given values are once, few, many or a class for expanded clones.

D: TRBD2
size: .
J: TRBJ2-1
V: TRBV15
CDR3: CATSYGLAGGYEQFF
DNA: TGTGCCACCAGCTACGGACTAGCGGGGGGTTATGAGCAGTTCTTC

D: .
size: few
J: TRBJ2-1
V: TRBV12-3/TRBV12-4
CDR3: CASSPPRDHGRDEQFF
DNA: TGTGCCAGCAGTCCCCCCCGGGACCACGGACGGGATGAGCAGTTCTTC

D: .
size: many
J: TRBJ2-7
V: TRBV10-2
CDR3: CASSELAYYEQYF
DNA: TGCGCCAGCAGTGAATTGGCCTATTACGAGCAGTACTTC

D: .
size: many
J: TRBJ2-2
V: TRBV20-1
CDR3: CSARDGRSTGELFF
DNA: TGCAGTGCTAGAGACGGGAGATCCACCGGGGAGCTGTTTTTT

D: TRBD2
size: .
J: TRBJ2-3
V: TRBV10-2
CDR3: CATRLAGPDTQYF
DNA: TGCGCCACCCGACTAGCGGGACCAGATACGCAGTATTTT

D: .
size: few
J: TRBJ2-3
V: TRBV7-6
CDR3: CASSLVSPFDHTDTQYF
DNA: TGTGCCAGCAGCTTAGTTTCCCCCTTTGACCACACAGATACGCAGTATTTT

D: .
size: few
J: TRBJ2-3
V: TRBV5-4
CDR3: CASRSGDYRDTQYF
DNA: TGTGCCAGCAGGTCAGGGGACTACAGAGATACGCAGTATTTT

D: .
size: many
J: TRBJ2-1
V: TRBV11-1
CDR3: CASSSPSGIGEKEQFF
DNA: TGTGCCAGCAGCTCACCATCTGGTATTGGGGAAAAAGAGCAGTTCTTC

D: .
size: many
J: TRBJ1-5
V: TRBV7-9
CDR3: CASSSGTYNQPQHF
DNA: TGTGCCAGCAGCTCGGGGACCTACAATCAGCCCCAGCATTTT

D: TRBD1
size: .
J: TRBJ1-5
V: TRBV28
CDR3: CASSDRANQPQHF
DNA: TGTGCCAGCAGCGACAGGGCCAATCAGCCCCAGCATTTT

D: .
size: few
J: TRBJ1-2
V: TRBV2
CDR3: CASSEGRSGTLFDYGYTF
DNA: TGTGCCAGCAGTGAAGGGCGATCCGGGACCCTTTTTGATTATGGCTACACCTTC

D: .
size: .
J: TRBJ1-1
V: TRBV25-1
CDR3: CASSDRGIGEAFF
DNA: TGTGCCAGCAGTGATAGGGGGATCGGTGAAGCTTTCTTT

D: .
size: many
J: TRBJ2-7
V: TRBV27
CDR3: CASSALIERALISYEQYF
DNA: TGTGCCAGCAGTGCCTTAATCGAGCGGGCCCTCATCTCCTACGAGCAGTACTTC

D: .
size: many
J: TRBJ2-5
V: TRBV4-1
CDR3: CASSHVTRPLETQYF
DNA: TGCGCCAGCAGCCACGTCACTAGGCCTCTAGAGACCCAGTACTTC

D: TRBD1
size: .
J: TRBJ1-5
V: TRBV7-8
CDR3: CASSQYSGTGNQPQHF
DNA: TGTGCCAGCAGCCAGTACTCCGGGACAGGGAATCAGCCCCAGCATTTT

D: .
size: many
J: TRBJ2-1
V: TRBV3-1
CDR3: CASSQDGSRIF
DNA: TGTGCCAGCAGCCAAGATGGCTCCCGGATCTTC

D: .
size: many
J: TRBJ2-3
V: TRBV5-1
CDR3: CASSLASLGVMDF
DNA: TGCGCCAGCAGCTTGGCCTCTTTAGGAGTGATGGATTTT

D: TRBD1
size: .
J: TRBJ2-7
V: TRBV5-5
CDR3: CVSSRDSYEQYF
DNA: TGTGTCAGCAGCCGGGACAGCTACGAGCAGTACTTC

D: .
size: many
J: TRBJ2-5
V: TRBV7-9
CDR3: CASSISGPQETQYF
DNA: TGTGCCAGCAGCATTAGCGGCCCTCAAGAGACCCAGTACTTC

D: .
size: many
J: TRBJ2-3
V: TRBV5-6
CDR3: CASSLGRTDTQYF
DNA: TGTGCCAGCAGCTTGGGCCGTACGGATACGCAGTATTTT

D: .
size: many
J: TRBJ1-2
V: TRBV21-1
CDR3: CASSKSLSPGWYGYTF
DNA: TGTGCCAGCAGCAAATCGCTTAGTCCGGGTTGGTATGGCTACACCTTC

D: TRBD2
size: many
J: TRBJ2-1
V: TRBV7-2
CDR3: CASSPRGTSYNEQFF
DNA: TGTGCCAGCAGCCCTCGCGGGACTAGCTACAATGAGCAGTTCTTC